A single sample gave rise to the 5 T cell receptor beta chains below, sequenced in a study of cytomegalovirus exposure and HLA in healthy donors (dated by TCRdb to about 2017). The library relied on the immunoSEQ multiplex PCR assay. For the multiplex PCR, a mixture combining 60 forward primers for TCR Vbeta segments and 13 reverse primers for TCR Jbeta segments was used. Sourced from immuneACCESS, this table was stored by TCRdb with only in-frame sequences that have V and J called. A share of the clones is absent; for the studies checked, an unresolved V gene accounts for under half, and the remainder has no known explanation. The sample table on file contains tens of thousands of clones. Less than 20% of the sample goes to the ten largest clones. The material sequenced was PBMCs. The receptors here all came from a boy aged 10-17 years in good health and CMV-seronegative.

This chain links TRBV7-6 with TRBJ2-7, with TRBD1 as a possible D gene (5 bases). V lost 4 bases, J lost 4 bases, and 14 bases lay in between. From germline, CDR1 is SGHVS and CDR2 FNYEAQ. The CDR3 has 14 amino acids. The chain's CDR3 is CASSSTDINYEQYF. The CDR3 bases are TGTGCCAGCAGCTCGACAGATATTAATTACGAGCAGTACTTC.

V gene TRBV5-1 combines with J gene TRBJ2-5; 9 bases map to TRBD1. Germline CDR1 SGHRS, CDR2 YFSETQ. J gave up 5 bases and V 4 bases, and 9 bases lay outside the gene matches. This CDR3 comprises 15 residues. The CDR3 loop is CASSPSQGAEETQYF. In DNA, the CDR3 is TGCGCCAGCAGCCCCTCACAGGGGGCAGAGGAGACCCAGTACTTC.

The chain joins TRBV5-1 to TRBJ1-1; 7 positions match TRBD1. This CDR3 contains 13 residues. Unmatched junction bases numbered 2, after V lost 3 bases and J lost 3 bases. Germline values: CDR1 SGHRS, CDR2 YFSETQ. CDR3 sequence (DNA): TGCGCCAGCAGCTGGGACAGTTACACTGAAGCTTTCTTT. It specifies CASSWDSYTEAFF.

The genes are TRBV5-4 and TRBJ1-2; no firm D call. Germline V gives CDR1 SGHNT, CDR2 YYREEE (reference sequence). Trimming took off 0 bases at V and 7 bases at J, with 7 bases between the two ends. CDR3 size: 12 residues. CDR3 DNA sequence: TGTGCCAGCAGCTTGGCGGTAACTGGCTACACCTTC. This gives the protein CASSLAVTGYTF.

J is TRBJ2-7 and V is TRBV29-1; D not resolved. V was clipped by 0 bases and J by 2 bases, with 5 bases between them. The CDR3 is 12 amino acids. CDR1 and CDR2 (germline): SQVTM, ANQGSEA. The CDR3 here is CSVEDDTYEQYF. The CDR3 DNA is TGCAGCGTTGAAGACGACACCTACGAGCAGTACTTC.